This TCR beta chain was sequenced during a study of T cells in Graves' hyperthyroidism and ophthalmopathy. Whole-study results and caveats: Most thyroid clonotypes with frequency above 0.001 were detected in blood.

The J segment lost 7 bases and the V segment lost 10 bases, leaving 9 bases of the junction unmatched. This CDR3 comprises 13 residues. Germline CDR1 and CDR2: ENHRY and SYGVKD. Authors of the study amplified TCR beta CDR3 regions from RNA transcripts. The TCR CDR3 was amplified in a first-round RT-PCR using the HTBI primer set. MiXCR, run by TCRdb on the multiplex PCR reads, gives a single entry per CDR3 protein. The repertoire holds 660,000 or so distinct CDR3 sequences, with just under 45% as singletons. Patients were excluded because of uncontrolled infection, other autoimmune disease, pregnancy or lactation. Points on this clonotype: Its matching antigen is unknown.

Sequencing input: peripheral blood or thyroid tissue (not recorded which). This sequence joins TRBV10-3 and TRBJ1-2; 10 nucleotides align to TRBD1. The source of this sequence is an adult man with Graves' disease, either hyperthyroidism or ophthalmopathy (not recorded which). CDR3 residues: CASSEGQGFGYTF. The CDR3 DNA is TGTGCCAGCAGCGAGGGACAGGGGTTTGGCTACACCTTC.